The clone carrying this T cell receptor beta chain has a count of ten or more. Antigen specificity is unknown. The CDR3 end is not reached by the read, which stops 3 residues before it; the germline J gene fills it in. Method: immunoSEQ multiplex PCR; TCRdb's copy keeps in-frame clones and lacks some. This sample has tens of thousands of clones and no singletons, with 1.5% to 2% in the ten largest. Germline values: CDR1 SGHRS, CDR2 YFSETQ. This CDR3 has 14 residues. Deletions cut 4 bases from V and 0 bases from J, with 8 bases between. The data belong to a study of T cell clonality in common variable immunodeficiency. Findings and caveats of the study: CVID subjects shared fewer TCRbeta clones than healthy controls did. Compared with healthy controls, CVID subjects showed increased TCRbeta clonality, mostly in about a third.

Blood samples were heparinized, about 4.5 to 8 ml per donor. This sequence originates from a person between 18 and 70 years old in good health. The sample consisted of peripheral blood mononuclear cells. The chain carries TRBV5-1 and TRBJ2-1, with TRBD1 as a possible D gene (5 bases). The DNA read from the CDR3 is TGCGCCAGCAGCCAACAGGCCTCCTACAATGAG. Residues: CASSQQASYNE. The full CDR3 protein is CASSQQASYNEQFF.